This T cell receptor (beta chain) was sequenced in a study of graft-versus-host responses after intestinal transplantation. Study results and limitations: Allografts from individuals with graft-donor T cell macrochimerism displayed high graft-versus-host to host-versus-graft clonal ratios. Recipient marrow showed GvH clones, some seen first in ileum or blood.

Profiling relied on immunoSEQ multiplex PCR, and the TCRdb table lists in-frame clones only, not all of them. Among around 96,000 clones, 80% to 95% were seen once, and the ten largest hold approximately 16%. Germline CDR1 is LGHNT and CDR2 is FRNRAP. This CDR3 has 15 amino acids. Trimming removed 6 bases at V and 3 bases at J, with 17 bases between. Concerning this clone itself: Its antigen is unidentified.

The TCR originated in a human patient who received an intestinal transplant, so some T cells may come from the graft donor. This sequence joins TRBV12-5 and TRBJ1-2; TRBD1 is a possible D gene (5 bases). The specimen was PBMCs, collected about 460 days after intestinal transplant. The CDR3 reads CASGGVSGPHYGYTF. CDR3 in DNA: TGTGCTAGTGGGGGGGTGTCGGGGCCCCACTATGGCTACACCTTC.